The 13 T cell receptor beta chains below come from one sample, sequenced in a study of blood T cell repertoires in COVID-19. Profiling relied on immunoSEQ multiplex PCR, and the TCRdb table lists in-frame clones only, not all of them. Of around 300,000 clones in the sample, 88% are singletons; the top ten hold about 3.9%. Material: peripheral blood. The receptor set was obtained from a woman aged 45-65 years with active or convalescent COVID-19.

The chain couples TRBV30 to TRBJ2-7, with D unclear. V lost 3 bases to trimming and J lost 4 bases, with 7 bases between them. In germline, CDR1 is GTSNPN, CDR2 SVGIG (reference sequence). The CDR3 is 11 residues long. The CDR3: CAWSLKYEQYF. CDR3 nucleotide sequence: TGTGCCTGGAGCCTAAAATACGAGCAGTACTTC.

In DNA form, the CDR3 reads TGTGCCAGCACAACCTCGGACAGCATGAACACTGAAGCTTTCTTT. Protein: CASTTSDSMNTEAFF. The chain has TRBV6-5 and TRBJ1-1; perhaps TRBD1 as D (6 bases). Germline lookup yields CDR1 MNHEY and CDR2 SVGAGI. There are 15 residues in the CDR3. Trimming pared 7 bases from V and 0 bases from J, leaving 15 bases between.

This chain links TRBV6-5 with TRBJ2-7; TRBD1 matches at 7 bases. This CDR3 has 13 amino acids. Germline CDR1 MNHEY, CDR2 SVGAGI. After removal of 10 bases from V and 3 bases from J, the junction contained 9 bases not matched to a gene. The CDR3 DNA sequence: TGTGCCAACCTCCGGGACAGAAACTACGAGCAGTACTTC. It yields the protein CANLRDRNYEQYF.

This clone was detected only a few times. This chain uses TRBV28 with TRBJ2-1, with TRBD1 identical over 12 bases. The V gene's germline CDR1 is MDHEN and CDR2 SYDVKM. V dropped 5 bases and J dropped 8; count of bases not matched to a gene: 7. This CDR3 comprises 15 residues. The CDR3, as DNA: TGTGCCAGCAGTCCCGGGGACAGGGGGCGGGATGAGCAGTTCTTC. Translation: CASSPGDRGRDEQFF. Full variable domain (missing parts from reference TRBV28 and TRBJ2-1): DVKVTQSSRYLVKRTGEKVFLECVQDMDHENMFWYRQDPGLGLRLIYFSYDVKMKEKGDIPEGYSVSREKKERFSLILESASTNQTSMYLCASSPGDRGRDEQFFGPGTRLTVL.

The V and J genes are TRBV2 and TRBJ1-2; 7 positions agree with TRBD1. Trimming removed 2 bases from V and 4 bases from J; junction bases left unmatched: 10. Per the germline V gene, CDR1 is SNHLY and CDR2 is FYNNEI. This CDR3 is 16 amino acids long. The DNA of the CDR3 is TGTGCCAGCAGTGAAAATCCCACAGGGGCACCCTATGGCTACACCTTC. Encoded protein: CASSENPTGAPYGYTF.

The rearrangement joins TRBV9 to TRBJ1-2, with D tentatively TRBD1 (6 bases). V shed 1 base and J shed 8 bases, with 15 bases lying between them. This CDR3 is built from 14 residues. Germline CDR1 reads SGDLS; CDR2 reads YYNGEE. CDR3 nucleotide sequence: TGTGCCAGCAGCGTATCGGCCACAGGGAACGGCTACACCTTC. Its protein is CASSVSATGNGYTF.

The rearrangement links TRBV19 to TRBJ2-1; no firm D call. The germline V and J ends were trimmed by 5 bases and 0 bases, with 11 bases remaining between them. CDR3 length: 15 residues. CDR1 is LNHDA, CDR2 SQIVND, per germline (reference sequence). This CDR3 reads CASSPLVSSYNEQFF. In nucleotides, the CDR3 is TGTGCCAGTAGTCCCCTAGTTAGCTCCTACAATGAGCAGTTCTTC. The whole variable domain, filled in from reference TRBV19 and TRBJ2-1, reads DGGITQSPKYLFRKEGQNVTLSCEQNLNHDAMYWYRQDPGQGLRLIYYSQIVNDFQKGDIAEGYSVSREKKESFPLTVTSAQKNPTAFYLCASSPLVSSYNEQFFGPGTRLTVL.

The CDR3 nucleotides read TGCGCCAGCAGCCCCCGAGGGGGGGACACTGAAGCTTTCTTT. Its protein is CASSPRGGDTEAFF. The chain joins TRBV5-1 to TRBJ1-1; a possible D gene is TRBD1 (6 bases). From germline, CDR1 is SGHRS and CDR2 YFSETQ. The CDR3 totals 14 residues. V lost 4 bases, J lost 3 bases, and 13 bases lay in between. Looking up the rest from reference TRBV5-1 and TRBJ1-1 gives the full variable domain: KAGVTQTPRYLIKTRGQQVTLSCSPISGHRSVSWYQQTPGQGLQFLFEYFSETQRNKGNFPGRFSGRQFSNSRSEMNVSTLELGDSALYLCASSPRGGDTEAFFGQGTRLTVV.

The chain links TRBV27 to TRBJ2-7; the D gene is possibly TRBD2 (6 bases). V was cut by 5 bases and J by 4 bases, with 18 bases left in between. The CDR3 has 15 residues. CDR1 is MNHEY, CDR2 SMNVEV, per germline (reference sequence). Written as DNA, the CDR3 is TGTGCCAGCAGTCCAGGAAGCGGGTTGAGTTACGAGCAGTACTTC. Protein product: CASSPGSGLSYEQYF.

This chain links TRBV3-1 (or the pseudogene TRBV3-2) with TRBJ1-1; D is ambiguous. V was cut by 2 bases and J by 0 bases, with 7 bases left in between. This CDR3 has 14 amino acids. CDR1 is LGHDT, CDR2 YNNKEL, per germline (reference sequence). The CDR3 here is CASSQHRLNTEAFF. For the CDR3, the DNA is TGTGCCAGCAGCCAACACAGATTGAACACTGAAGCTTTCTTT.

The rearrangement links TRBV6-6 to TRBJ1-2; the D is unclear. Trimming pared 3 bases from V and 2 bases from J, leaving 16 bases between. The V gene's germline CDR1 is MNHNY and CDR2 SVGAGI (reference sequence). This CDR3 spans 16 amino acids. The DNA for the CDR3 is TGTGCCAGCAGTTATTCTAATCCAGGTTACAACTATGGCTACACCTTC. Its protein product is CASSYSNPGYNYGYTF.

The chain is built from TRBV18 and TRBJ2-7, with D possibly TRBD1 on 6 matching bases. The length of the CDR3 is 12 residues. V lost 5 bases to trimming and J lost 9 bases, with 14 bases between them. The germline gives CDR1 KGHSH, CDR2 LQKENI. The CDR3 reads CASSTTTGAQYF. The CDR3 DNA sequence: TGTGCCAGCTCAACTACGACAGGCGCGCAGTACTTC.

V and J are TRBV13 and TRBJ2-7; TRBD2 is a possible D gene (5 bases). This CDR3 has 15 residues. The V end lost 2 bases, the J end lost 2 bases, and 13 bases lay between the germline ends. Germline V gene sequence: CDR1 PRHDT, CDR2 FYEKMQ (reference sequence). CDR3 residues: CASSLLWGDAYEQYF. The CDR3 bases are TGTGCCAGCAGCTTATTGTGGGGAGATGCCTACGAGCAGTACTTC.